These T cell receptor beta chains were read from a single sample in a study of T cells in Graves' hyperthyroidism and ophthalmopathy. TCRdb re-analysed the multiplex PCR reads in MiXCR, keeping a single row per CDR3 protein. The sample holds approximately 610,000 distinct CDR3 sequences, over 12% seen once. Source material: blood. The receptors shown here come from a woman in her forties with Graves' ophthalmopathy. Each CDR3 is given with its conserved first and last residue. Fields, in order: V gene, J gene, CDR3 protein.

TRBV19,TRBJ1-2,CASSIGRGTSYGYTF
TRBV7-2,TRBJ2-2,CASSSPPGELFF
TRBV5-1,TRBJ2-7,CASKKTAAGYEQYF
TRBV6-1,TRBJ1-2,CASTIGTGNYGYTF
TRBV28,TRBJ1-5,CASSFWVGRNSNQPQHF
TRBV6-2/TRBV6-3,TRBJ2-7,CASGRQPYEQYF
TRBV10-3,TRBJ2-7,CAISKGQGPSYEQYF
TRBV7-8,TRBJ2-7,CASSFRQAPEQYF
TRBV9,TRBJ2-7,CASSVDAGATYEQYF
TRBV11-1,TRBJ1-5,CASSLVGRGGGQPQHF
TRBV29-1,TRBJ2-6,CSVPLGPSSGANVLTF
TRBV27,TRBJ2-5,CASSLNPRVRRETQYF
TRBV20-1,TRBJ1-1,CSARDPGGDTEAFF
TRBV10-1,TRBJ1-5,CASRGQGWNQPQHF
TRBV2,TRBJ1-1,CASSERDRGILAFF
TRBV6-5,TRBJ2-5,CASSYGRQETQYF
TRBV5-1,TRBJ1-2,CASSLGHGQVWYTF